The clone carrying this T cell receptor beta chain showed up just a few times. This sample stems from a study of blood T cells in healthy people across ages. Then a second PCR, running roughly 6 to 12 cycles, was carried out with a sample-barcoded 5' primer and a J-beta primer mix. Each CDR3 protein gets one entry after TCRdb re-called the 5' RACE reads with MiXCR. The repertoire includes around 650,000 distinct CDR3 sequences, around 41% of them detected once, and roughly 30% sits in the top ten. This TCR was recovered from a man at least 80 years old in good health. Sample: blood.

CDR3 protein: CASSPVRSSGANVLTF. Here the CDR3 DNA reads TGTGCCAGCTCACCGGTTAGGAGCTCTGGGGCCAACGTCCTGACTTTC. The chain employs TRBV18 and TRBJ2-6; D unclear. V shed 3 bases and J shed 0 bases, with 9 bases lying between them. CDR3 length equals 16 residues. From germline, CDR1 is KGHSH and CDR2 LQKENI.